The TCR beta chain described here comes from a study of T cell responses to AZD1222 COVID-19 vaccine. Profiling relied on immunoSEQ multiplex PCR, and the TCRdb table lists in-frame clones only, not all of them. The sample has 100,000 or so clones, around 87% seen once. The CDR3 covers 16 residues. With 0 bases removed from V and 14 bases from J, the gap between germline ends came to 21 bases. The V gene's germline CDR1 is SGDLS and CDR2 YYNGEE. This clone was detected a few times. Its antigen remains unknown. Study-wide results and limits: Targets within unmutated variant regions were reportedly found for nearly half of spike-specific TCRs.

This sequence joins TRBV9 and TRBJ1-6; D may be TRBD1 (5 bases). The TCR sequence derives from an adult who received the AZD1222 COVID-19 vaccine. The material sequenced was peripheral blood, taken 28 days after the second AZD1222 dose. Here the CDR3 DNA reads TGTGCCAGCAGCGTAGAACAGGATATAACCCAAGGGTCCCTCCACTTT. This encodes CASSVEQDITQGSLHF.